This T cell receptor beta chain was recorded in a study of T cell responses to AZD1222 COVID-19 vaccine. A word on this clone: What it binds is unknown.

Study-level points and caveats: Every sample of the repertoires postdated the peak T cell response. Reports indicate that nearly half of spike-specific TCRs are directed at unmutated variant regions.

Germline CDR1 and CDR2: SQVTM and ANQGSEA. The V gene lost 5 bases and the J gene lost 1 base, with 11 bases spanning the gap. The CDR3 loop spans 13 amino acids. Profiled with immunoSEQ multiplex PCR; TCRdb holds only in-frame clones, not every one. The table lists some 95,000 clones, about 86% of them singletons. This receptor was identified in an adult in good health. Source: peripheral blood, taken on day 0 of AZD1222 vaccination. The rearrangement uses TRBV29-1 and TRBJ1-1; D is uncertain. The CDR3 is CSVWGGENTEAFF. In nucleotides, the CDR3 is TGCAGCGTTTGGGGTGGGGAGAACACTGAAGCTTTCTTT.